This note documents a single T cell receptor beta chain sequence. Its antigen remains undetermined. Base qualities are not at hand, and no much larger clone is one base apart. This entry belongs to a study of CD8 T cells in ankylosing spondylitis (dated by TCRdb to 2015 to 2018). Study-wide context: The study profiled T cell receptor beta repertoires in healthy donors and ankylosing spondylitis patients to find disease-linked TCR variants. Peripheral blood samples were taken, and synovial fluid was additionally collected from ankylosing spondylitis patients. The full study cohort comprised roughly 24 ankylosing spondylitis patients and approximately 100 healthy donors. What the work shows at the level of the full study, not this receptor alone: Some of the motif variants had been reported before in the synovial fluid and blood of reactive arthritis patients, a finding that suggests common disease-initiation mechanisms. Blood from ankylosing spondylitis patients appeared to be characterized by a TCR beta motif made up of under ten highly homologous amino acid variants. The disease-linked clones had a CD8+ phenotype and were found at relatively low frequencies in peripheral blood. The disease-linked clones were reported to be significantly enriched in matched synovial fluid samples from ankylosing spondylitis patients.

The V end loses 3 bases and the J end loses 1 base, and a stretch of 17 bases separates them. Per the germline V gene (reference sequence), DFQATT is the CDR1 and SNEGSKA is the CDR2. The CDR3 covers 16 residues, taking in both the cysteine and the phenylalanine. The only DNA kept is the CDR3, 48 bases in frame from the first base. TCRdb lists the instrument as Illumina HiSeq 2500. TCR beta libraries were prepared by quantitative 5'-RACE with molecular barcodes. The paper's processing steps were these. Disease-linked TCR variants were identified with a new computational method built on a probabilistic model of VDJ rearrangement. TCRdb ran its own pipeline on the public reads, namely fastp trimming at Q25 and MiXCR clone calling, and kept in-frame beta chains. Each entry is one CDR3 protein sequence, shown with its most common DNA and genes. TCRdb, rather than the study authors, made the V and J calls. The sample table shows 350,000 or so distinct CDR3 sequences, and roughly 14% are seen once. The top ten clonotypes cover roughly 1.1% of the sample.

Sequences were obtained from blood, either unsorted or a sorted T cell fraction (not recorded which). The source is a male donor with ankylosing spondylitis or in good health (not recorded which). The chain was built from TRBV20-1 and TRBJ2-3, with TRBD2 tentatively as D gene (6 bases match). For the CDR3, the sequence is CSASEGMASGTDTQYF. The nucleotide sequence is given as TGCAGTGCTAGTGAGGGAATGGCTAGCGGCACAGATACGCAGTATTTT.